This T cell receptor (beta chain) was captured by sequencing in a study of CD8 T cells in Susac syndrome. Study-wide results and limits: The authors acknowledged that the study's TCR sequencing and HLA analysis involved relatively few individuals.

RNA in amounts of roughly 0.45 to 1 ug was reverse transcribed with random hexamers. immunoSEQ multiplex PCR amplified TCR beta CDR3 across 54 Vbeta, 13 Jbeta. TCRdb re-analysed the immunoSEQ multiplex PCR reads in MiXCR, keeping a single row per CDR3 protein. In the table there are roughly 130,000 distinct CDR3 sequences, approximately 95% of which are singletons. Sequencing of TCR beta was performed on blood CD8+ and CD4+ T cells. As to this clonotype: Its antigen is still unknown.

Germline lookup yields CDR1 MNHEY and CDR2 SVGAGI. CDR3 length equals 16 residues. Trimming stripped 0 bases from V and 2 bases from J, with 11 bases between. The rearrangement links TRBV6-5 to TRBJ2-1; D ambiguous. This receptor was identified in a human donor with multiple sclerosis. The sequencing sample was made of CD4+ T cells from PBMCs. CDR3 coding DNA: TGTGCCAGCAGTTACTCCTTCAGTCTACCCTACAATGAGCAGTTCTTC. Encoded protein: CASSYSFSLPYNEQFF.